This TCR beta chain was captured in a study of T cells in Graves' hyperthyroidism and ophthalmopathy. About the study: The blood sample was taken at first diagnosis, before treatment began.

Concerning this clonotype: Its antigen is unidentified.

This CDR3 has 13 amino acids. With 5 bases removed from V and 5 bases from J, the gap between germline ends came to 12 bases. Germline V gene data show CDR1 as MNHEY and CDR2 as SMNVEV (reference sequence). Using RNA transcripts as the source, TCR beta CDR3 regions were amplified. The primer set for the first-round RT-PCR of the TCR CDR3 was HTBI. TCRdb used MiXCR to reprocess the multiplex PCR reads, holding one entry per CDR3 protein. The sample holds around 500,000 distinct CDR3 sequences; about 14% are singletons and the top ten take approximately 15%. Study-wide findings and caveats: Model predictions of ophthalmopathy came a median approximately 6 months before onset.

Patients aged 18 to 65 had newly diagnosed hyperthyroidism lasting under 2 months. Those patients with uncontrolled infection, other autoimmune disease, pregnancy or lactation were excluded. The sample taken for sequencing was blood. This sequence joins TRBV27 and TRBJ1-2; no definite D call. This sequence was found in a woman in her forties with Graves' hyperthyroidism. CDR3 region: CASSPVGPYGYTF. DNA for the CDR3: TGTGCCAGCAGTCCCGTCGGTCCTTATGGCTACACCTTC.